This section outlines one TCR beta chain sequence together with its context. Measured with immunoSEQ multiplex PCR; TCRdb has only the in-frame clones, and not every one. The table has roughly 140,000 clones, about four fifths seen once. This sample was taken from a study of blood T cell repertoires in COVID-19. Study as a whole: Italy, Spain and the United States were the sources of the convalescent and acute COVID-19 samples. PBMCs, B-cell-depleted T cells, or T cells provided the cDNA or gDNA that made up the material.

CDR3 length: 14 amino acids. CDR1 is SGHAT and CDR2 is FQNNGV in the germline V gene. Losses at the gene ends were 5 bases for V and 10 bases for J; bases not matched to a gene: 10. Specimen: peripheral blood. The sequence was obtained from a man in his sixties or seventies who had recovered from COVID-19. The rearrangement links TRBV11-2 to TRBJ1-2, with TRBD1 matching over 10 bases. As DNA, the CDR3 is TGTGCCAGCAGCCCCATAAACGGACAGGGGGACTACACCTTC. Translating gives CASSPINGQGDYTF.